This T cell receptor (beta chain) was documented in a study of OX40 agonist ivuxolimab in advanced cancers. Regarding the research as a whole: Ivuxolimab was an agonistic, fully human IgG2 monoclonal antibody directed against OX40 (CD134), a costimulatory receptor. In the dose-escalation cohort, 65% to 85% of patients were male, and the mean age was roughly 56 years with a range of about 23 to 79. Prior anti-PD-1, anti-PD-L1 or anti-CTLA-4 therapy was permitted, and 40% to 50% of dose-escalation patients had received checkpoint inhibitors. Partial responses occurred in three dose-escalation patients: two with cutaneous melanoma and one with hepatocellular carcinoma. The point of sequencing TCRbeta in the periphery was to test whether ivuxolimab changed TCR sequence diversity and drove clonal T-cell expansion. Of the approximately 54 patients in dose escalation, about 20 had hepatocellular carcinoma, some 15 had melanoma, 9 had renal cell carcinoma and 9 had head and neck cancer. Intravenous ivuxolimab was administered to patients every 2 weeks at six dose levels: 0.01, 0.1, 0.3, 1.5, 3 and 10 mg/kg. The paper covers the monotherapy dose-escalation part of the phase I ivuxolimab trial, which included N of about 56 patients.

The CDR3 covers 15 residues, taking in both the cysteine and the phenylalanine. Only the CDR3 DNA stays, 45 bases, in frame from base 1. The V end gives up 4 bases and the J end 1 base, leaving 6 bases in the junction not matched to a gene. CDR1 and CDR2 were assigned from the germline V gene (reference sequence) as SEHNR and FQNEAQ. Results the study describes overall, beyond this receptor: At doses of 0.1 to 3.0 mg/kg, clonal expansion of both CD4+ and CD8+ blood T cells was observed from baseline to week 6. In partial responders in the 0.1-3.0 mg/kg groups, normalized peripheral clonal expansion was found to be among the lowest, especially among CD8+ T cells. Which antigens the clonally expanded peripheral T cells were specific for was not determined. Low levels of normalized T-cell clonal expansion were also seen in some patients who did not respond. On average, CD8+ T cells showed more expanded clones than CD4+ T cells after ivuxolimab.

Patients with a history of autoimmune disease or receiving systemic immunosuppression were excluded from the trial. Peripheral blood for TCR sequencing was collected from all dose cohorts at baseline, on cycle 4 day 1, and on cycle 7 day 1. Samples were obtained from an open-label, multicenter, first-in-human phase I dose-escalation trial of ivuxolimab. Adults with locally advanced or metastatic melanoma, renal cell, hepatocellular, or head and neck squamous cell carcinoma were enrolled in the trial. CD4+ and CD8+ T cells were sorted separately from peripheral blood before TCR sequencing. With regard to this clone: Its antigen remains unidentified. No base quality information exists; no much larger clone differs at one position.

For sequencing of the TCRbeta CDR3 region, genomic DNA was extracted from the sorted cells. TCRbeta CDR3 regions were sequenced using the immunoSEQ Assay. TCRdb limited this immuneACCESS table to in-frame rearrangements with V and J called. A share of clones is missing; checked studies link under half to unresolved V genes, and the rest is unexplained. The sample includes some 42,000 clones, with just over 85% observed a single time. The ten largest clones capture just over 20% of the sample. The V and J genes are TRBV7-9 and TRBJ1-2; TRBD1 matches 7 bases in the middle. The sample was CD4+ or CD8+ T cells sorted from blood, taken in a trial of the OX40 agonist ivuxolimab. This receptor was obtained from an adult with an advanced solid tumor such as melanoma, head and neck, liver or kidney cancer. The CDR3 sequence is CASSSGTEFNYGYTF. The DNA is TGTGCCAGCAGCTCTGGGACAGAATTTAACTATGGCTACACCTTC.